This T cell receptor (beta chain) was documented in a study of CD8 T cells in Susac syndrome. Study-wide findings and caveats: The study conceded that relatively few individuals underwent its TCR sequencing and HLA analysis.

CD8+ and CD4+ blood T cells underwent TCR beta sequencing. The study used healthy donors as controls matched for age and sex. CDR3 size: 15 residues. Germline V gene data show CDR1 as SGDLS and CDR2 as YYNGEE. V was pared by 4 bases and J by 2 bases, with 14 bases between. It was with random hexamers that roughly 0.5 to 1 ug RNA was reverse transcribed. TCRdb redid the calling of the immunoSEQ multiplex PCR reads with MiXCR, one entry per CDR3 protein. The sample includes fewer than 200,000 distinct CDR3 sequences, over 85% of them seen just once. With respect to this clonotype: Its antigen is not identified.

J is TRBJ2-3 and V is TRBV9; D is perhaps TRBD1 or TRBD2 (5 bases each). The receptor was derived from a human donor in good health. Sequencing was done on a sample of CD4+ T cells from PBMCs. The CDR3 spells CASSSSPGPTDTQYF. Here the CDR3 DNA reads TGTGCCAGCAGCTCTTCTCCGGGACCCACAGATACGCAGTATTTT.